This T cell receptor beta chain emerged from a study of T cells after yellow fever vaccination (dated by TCRdb to between 2019 and 2020). A note on the overall study: Libraries from fractions with low cell numbers were prepared with the SMART-Seq v4 Ultra Low Input RNA kit. To track T-cell clones before and after primary and booster YFV17D yellow fever vaccination, bulk TCR alpha and beta repertoires were sequenced longitudinally. Blood was collected at multiple timepoints before and after primary and secondary immunization, and bulk PBMC replicates and cell subsets were isolated. Two healthy male donors, one aged 18 to 29 and one aged 30 to 40 years, were included in the cohort. The study at large found these results: A small share of clonotypes occurred in both CD4 and CD8 compartments, likely arising from convergent recombination. Most clones expanded after primary vaccination (96% of CD4 and around 88% of CD8) were re-detected after the booster, suggesting that broad memory maintenance occurred. Because the study included only two donors, the extent to which the findings can be generalized is limited. Computational filtering was needed because FACS-sorted repertoires could contain abundant contaminating clonotypes from the bulk population. The secondary T-cell response was found to be weaker but faster than the primary response, with a peak reached on day 5 rather than on day 15.

Taken with the paper, the label for treatment or condition translates to: live attenuated yellow fever vaccine strain. A standard Ficoll-Paque protocol was used to isolate PBMCs from peripheral blood. CD4 and CD8 T-cell fractions were isolated with Dynabeads CD4 and CD8 positive selection kits. RNA was extracted with TriZol from bulk PBMCs, CD4 and CD8 fractions, and dextramer-positive and dextramer-negative fractions. V is clipped by 4 bases and J by 8 bases, and the sequence between their germline boundaries is 15 bases long. Including the terminal cysteine and phenylalanine, the CDR3 comprises 14 residues. This entry keeps only the CDR3 DNA: 42 bases, framed from base 1. From the germline V gene, CDR1 is SGHTA and CDR2 is FQGTGA. Synthesis of TCR cDNA relied on 5'RACE template switching, a step that introduced a universal primer site along with unique molecular identifiers. cDNA synthesis was primed from both the TCR alpha and TCR beta constant segments. Library amplification used two PCR steps, and the second PCR step added sample barcodes and sequencing adapters. Sequencing of the libraries was done on either Illumina HiSeq 2500 (2x100 bp) or NovaSeq (2x150 bp). Regarding the original processing steps: MIGEC was used to demultiplex reads and collapse the reads into UMI consensus sequences, and MiXCR was used for V(D)J alignment. Vaccine-responding clonotypes were identified with edgeR using replicate PBMC samples, with FDR below 0.01 and a log2 fold change above 5 up to day 15 being required. Bulk clonotypes were assigned CD4 or CD8 identity according to which sequenced CD4 or CD8 repertoire held them at higher abundance. TCRdb passed the public sequencing reads through fastp at Q25 and MiXCR, retaining productive beta sequences. Identical CDR3 protein sequences are pooled into one entry, listed with their most common genes and DNA. The V and J calls and clone size come from TCRdb's table, not from the authors' own analysis. For this sample there are around 250,000 distinct CDR3 sequences; about 7% appear just once. Jointly, the top ten make up approximately 0.87% of the sample.

Note on this clonotype: Its antigen is currently not known. No base qualities exist here, and no much larger clone lies one base off it.

This sample comprised CD4+ T cells sorted from PBMCs, obtained 15 days after the yellow fever booster vaccination. This clonotype originated in a man aged 30 to 45 who received the YFV17D yellow fever vaccine. The chain uses TRBV7-3 and TRBJ2-1; TRBD2 is a possible D gene, resting on 5 matching bases. The CDR3 protein is CASSSGGPWDEQFF. The DNA sequence follows: TGTGCCAGCAGCTCAGGAGGCCCCTGGGATGAGCAGTTCTTC. Joined to the reference TRBV7-3 and TRBJ2-1 proteins, this CDR3 gives the full variable domain: GAGVSQTPSNKVTEKGKYVELRCDPISGHTALYWYRQSLGQGPEFLIYFQGTGAADDSGLPNDRFFAVRPEGSVSTLKIQRTERGDSAVYLCASSSGGPWDEQFFGPGTRLTVL.